The rows below give T cell receptor beta chains drawn from one sample of a study of response to subunit inactivated influenza vaccine. TCRdb independently ran MiXCR on the RT-PCR reads; one entry per CDR3 protein. The data show roughly 760,000 distinct CDR3 sequences, less than 25% seen once. This sample comprised PBMCs from blood, obtained 4 to 6 days after vaccination. These TCRs come from a man aged 50-59 years who received an inactivated influenza vaccine. Each CDR3 is given with its conserved first and last residue. D genes are given only for firm matches.

D gene	V gene	J gene	CDR3 protein
TRBD1	TRBV20-1	TRBJ2-6	CRPGTAKPSGANVLTF
TRBD2	TRBV10-3	TRBJ2-4	CAISGTSGMAKNIQYF
-	TRBV5-1	TRBJ1-2	CASSLGPGFGSGYTF
-	TRBV20-1	TRBJ2-7	CSYDGAYEQYF
-	TRBV20-1	TRBJ1-1	CSAGASNTEAFF
-	TRBV4-1	TRBJ2-1	CASSQAGTGLVNEQFF
-	TRBV20-1	TRBJ2-1	CSARDQPHNEQFF
-	TRBV7-8	TRBJ2-3	CATVAREGITDTQYF
-	TRBV12-3/TRBV12-4	TRBJ1-1	CASSPRPGIEAFF
-	TRBV7-2	TRBJ2-1	CASSSTRNEQFF